A single sample is the source of the 21 T cell receptor beta chains below, sequenced in a study of CD8+CD57+ T cells in acquired aplastic anemia. Profiling of TCR beta VDJ combinations and CDR3 sequences used genomic DNA as template. One entry per CDR3 protein results from TCRdb running MiXCR on the reads. The sample shows under 200,000 distinct CDR3 sequences, 70% to 75% of them seen only once. In patients chosen for sequencing, flow cytometry had shown CD8+CD57+ cell expansion. The sequencing sample was made of sorted CD4+, CD8+, or CD8+CD57+ T cells (not recorded which) from PBMCs. These receptors came from a human donor with aplastic anemia.

The V gene is TRBV6-4, the J gene TRBJ2-1, with D perhaps TRBD2 (6 bases). The CDR3 sequence is 14 residues long. Trimming left V 2 bases short and J 9 bases short, with 14 bases between. Looked up from germline, CDR1 is MRHNA and CDR2 is SNTAGT. CDR3 amino acids: CASSDEDGGAEQFF. The DNA of the CDR3 is TGTGCCAGCAGTGACGAGGACGGGGGAGCTGAGCAGTTCTTC.

This chain uses TRBV7-2 with TRBJ1-6; D perhaps matches TRBD1 (6 bases). Germline assignment: CDR1 SGHTA and CDR2 FQGNSA. This CDR3 contains 15 residues. Trimming removed 2 bases at V and 10 bases at J, with 15 bases between. This CDR3 reads CASSLLRDNGSPLHF. As DNA, the CDR3 is TGTGCCAGCAGCTTACTTCGGGACAACGGGTCACCCCTCCACTTT.

J is TRBJ2-2 and V is TRBV5-1; the match to TRBD2 covers 9 bases. Germline loops: CDR1 SGHRS, CDR2 YFSETQ. Trimming took 0 bases from V and 4 from J; bases not matched to a gene: 1. This CDR3 is built from 15 residues. The CDR3 loop reads CASSLGLAATGELFF. The CDR3 DNA sequence: TGCGCCAGCAGCTTGGGACTAGCGGCCACCGGGGAGCTGTTTTTT.

The chain uses TRBV20-1 and TRBJ1-2; D not certain. V lost 0 bases and J lost 6, with 14 bases in between. Germline CDR1 reads DFQATT; CDR2 reads SNEGSKA (reference sequence). The CDR3 is 14 residues long. The CDR3 coding sequence is TGCAGTGCTAGAGATCACGGAACAGCCCATGGCTACACCTTC. Translation gives CSARDHGTAHGYTF.

This clonotype appeared a few times. The chain links TRBV7-6 to TRBJ2-6; D unclear. Trimming stripped 3 bases from V and 0 bases from J, with 6 bases between. Germline V CDR1 and CDR2: SGHVS, FNYEAQ. The CDR3 totals 15 residues. The CDR3 DNA sequence: TGTGCCAGCAGCTTTCACCACTCTGGGGCCAACGTCCTGACTTTC. Translating gives CASSFHHSGANVLTF.

Remarks on this clonotype: An end of the junction differs from the germline gene, which may be a read error. V gene TRBV4-1 combines with J gene TRBJ2-3; D is unresolved. Germline V CDR1 and CDR2: MGHRA, YSYEKL. The length of the CDR3 is 14 residues. In DNA form, the CDR3 reads TGTGCCAGCAGCCAAGAGAACTGGGGAGATACGCAGTATTTT. This encodes CASSQENWGDTQYF.

The chain links TRBV2 to TRBJ2-3; TRBD2 matches at 10 bases. The CDR3 loop spans 15 amino acids. Germline V gives CDR1 SNHLY, CDR2 FYNNEI. Unmatched junction bases numbered 6, after V lost 7 bases and J lost 2 bases. The CDR3 nucleotides are TGTGCCAGCACCCGGACTAGCGGAGACACAGATACGCAGTATTTT. Translating it yields CASTRTSGDTDTQYF.

The rearrangement uses TRBV2 and TRBJ2-1; weak D call: TRBD1 (6 bases). The V end lost 4 bases, the J end lost 5 bases, and 9 bases lay between the germline ends. Germline assignment: CDR1 SNHLY and CDR2 FYNNEI. The length of the CDR3 is 13 residues. The chain's CDR3 is CASSGTGNNEQFF. The CDR3 nucleotides are TGTGCCAGCAGTGGAACAGGGAACAATGAGCAGTTCTTC. The whole variable domain, remainder taken from reference TRBV2 and TRBJ2-1, is EPEVTQTPSHQVTQMGQEVILRCVPISNHLYFYWYRQILGQKVEFLVSFYNNEISEKSEIFDDQFSVERPDGSNFTLKIRSTKLEDSAMYFCASSGTGNNEQFFGPGTRLTVL.

This sequence joins TRBV7-2 and TRBJ2-1, with 10 bases fitting TRBD2. Germline lookup yields CDR1 SGHTA and CDR2 FQGNSA. The CDR3 has 15 amino acids. V shed 3 bases and J 9 bases; nucleotides not matched to a gene: 8. The CDR3 nucleotides are TGTGCCAGCAGCTTGGTTTCCGGGACTAGCGCTGAGCAGTTCTTC. Its protein product is CASSLVSGTSAEQFF. Filled out from reference TRBV7-2 and TRBJ2-1, the complete variable domain reads GAGVSQSPSNKVTEKGKDVELRCDPISGHTALYWYRQSLGQGLEFLIYFQGNSAPDKSGLPSDRFSAERTGGSVSTLTIQRTQQEDSAVYLCASSLVSGTSAEQFFGPGTRLTVL.

The gene calls are TRBV7-8 and TRBJ2-6; TRBD1 matches 7 bases. J lost 2 bases, V lost 11 bases, and 9 bases had no gene match. Germline CDR1 SGHVS, CDR2 FQNEAQ. The CDR3 sequence is 15 residues long. The CDR3 DNA is TGTGCCGCCCGGCTGACAGGGACTGGGGCCAACGTCCTGACTTTC. This translates into CAARLTGTGANVLTF.

Notes on this clonotype: This could be a read error, since a much larger clone is one nucleotide away. The chain carries TRBV28 and TRBJ2-6; D is undetermined. The CDR3 consists of 15 residues. V was trimmed by 11 bases and J by 2 bases, leaving 16 bases between them. From germline, CDR1 is MDHEN and CDR2 SYDVKM. CDR3 in DNA: TGTGCCGCCTCGGACGGAGAACCTGGGGCCAACGTCCTGACTTTC. It translates to CAASDGEPGANVLTF.

The chain couples TRBV7-9 to TRBJ1-2; TRBD1 agrees at 7 bases. Germline lookup yields CDR1 SEHNR and CDR2 FQNEAQ (reference sequence). CDR3 length: 14 amino acids. V shed 0 bases and J 6 bases; nucleotides not matched to a gene: 4. The CDR3 sequence is CASSLARTGDGYTF. As DNA, the CDR3 is TGTGCCAGCAGCTTAGCCCGGACAGGCGATGGCTACACCTTC.

The V and J genes are TRBV7-3 and TRBJ2-6; 8 bases line up with TRBD1. CDR3 length: 16 residues. Trimming removed 2 bases from V and 2 bases from J; junction bases left unmatched: 2. Germline V gene lookup returns CDR1 SGHTA and CDR2 FQGTGA. The DNA for the CDR3 is TGTGCCAGCAGCTTACAGGGGGCGCCTGGGGCCAACGTCCTGACTTTC. Residues: CASSLQGAPGANVLTF.

The J gene is TRBJ1-5, the V gene TRBV19, with D unresolved. The germline CDR1 and CDR2 sequences are LNHDA and SQIVND (reference sequence). The V end was cut by 5 bases, the J end by 2 bases, with 7 bases between. The CDR3 is made up of 13 amino acids. The CDR3 sequence: CASSSRGNQPQHF. Here the CDR3 DNA reads TGTGCCAGTAGTTCTAGAGGCAATCAGCCCCAGCATTTT. Using reference TRBV19 and TRBJ1-5 for the parts outside the CDR3, the full variable domain is DGGITQSPKYLFRKEGQNVTLSCEQNLNHDAMYWYRQDPGQGLRLIYYSQIVNDFQKGDIAEGYSVSREKKESFPLTVTSAQKNPTAFYLCASSSRGNQPQHFGDGTRLSIL.

V is TRBV5-4 and J is TRBJ2-1; D gene uncertain. CDR1 and CDR2 (germline): SGHNT, YYREEE (reference sequence). The ends were cut back, 5 bases at V and 2 bases at J, with 8 bases in the middle. This CDR3 comprises 13 residues. The DNA for the CDR3 is TGTGCCAGCAGGGGTTATACCTACAATGAGCAGTTCTTC. Its protein is CASRGYTYNEQFF.

The count of this clonotype is one. The chain recombines TRBV25-1 with TRBJ2-5; no reliable D call. Looked up from germline, CDR1 is MGHDK and CDR2 is SYGVNS. V lost 6 bases and J 4 bases, leaving 15 bases between the germline ends. The CDR3 has 14 amino acids. The CDR3 DNA is TGTGCCAGCAGCTCCATACAAGGCAGAGAGACCCAGTACTTC. Translation gives CASSSIQGRETQYF.

V and J are TRBV29-1 and TRBJ1-5; D unresolved. Trimming took off 4 bases at V and 1 base at J, with 5 bases between the two ends. Germline CDR1 and CDR2: SQVTM and ANQGSEA. The CDR3 is 12 residues long. CDR3 amino acids: CSVGSSNQPQHF. The DNA for the CDR3 is TGCAGCGTTGGGTCGAGCAATCAGCCCCAGCATTTT. The whole variable domain, filled in from reference TRBV29-1 and TRBJ1-5, reads SAVISQKPSRDICQRGTSLTIQCQVDSQVTMMFWYRQQPGQSLTLIATANQGSEATYESGFVIDKFPISRPNLTFSTLTVSNMSPEDSSIYLCSVGSSNQPQHFGDGTRLSIL.

The J gene is TRBJ2-7, the V gene TRBV7-8; D not resolved. CDR3 size: 13 residues. Germline CDR1 SGHVS, CDR2 FQNEAQ. The V gene lost 5 bases and the J gene lost 3 bases, with 11 bases spanning the gap. As DNA, the CDR3 is TGTGCCAGCAGCCCCGACTCCAACTACGAGCAGTACTTC. Translating it yields CASSPDSNYEQYF.

The chain carries TRBV20-1 and TRBJ2-6, with D perhaps being TRBD1 or TRBD2 (6 bases each). Germline V gene sequence: CDR1 DFQATT, CDR2 SNEGSKA (reference sequence). Trimming took off 3 bases at V and 0 bases at J, with 18 bases between the two ends. CDR3 length: 18 amino acids. In DNA form, the CDR3 reads TGCAGTGCTAGGGATTATTTAGGAGGGGGCTCTGGGGCCAACGTCCTGACTTTC. Residues: CSARDYLGGGSGANVLTF.

V and J are TRBV7-3 and TRBJ1-1; D not resolved. This CDR3 region has 13 residues. With 2 bases removed from V and 1 base from J, the gap between germline ends came to 5 bases. Germline V gene lookup returns CDR1 SGHTA and CDR2 FQGTGA. CDR3 sequence reads: CASSLHTNTEAFF. CDR3 DNA sequence: TGTGCCAGCAGCTTACATACGAACACTGAAGCTTTCTTT.

V and J are TRBV5-6 and TRBJ2-2; D is unclear. V was clipped by 3 bases and J by 9 bases, with 9 bases between them. The CDR3 extends over 12 amino acids. Germline lookup yields CDR1 SGHDT and CDR2 YYEEEE. Written as DNA, the CDR3 is TGTGCCAGCAGCTGGAGTTCCAGGGAGCTGTTTTTT. Its protein product is CASSWSSRELFF.